This record covers a single TCR beta chain. The antigen remains undetermined. The data were taken from a study of shared clonotypes between healthy human individuals. Regarding the study as a whole: Researchers found naive subsets generally carried larger estimated richness than memory subsets. Blood was the only sampled material, and tissue repertoires likely differ. Roughly 5% of naive CD4 clonotypes were shared across a few donors.

Original processing notes: Filtering was not the same, since immunoSEQ gave junction-only sequences without quality scores. Assay used: immunoSEQ multiplex PCR; TCRdb lists only in-frame clones, some missing. The V and J calls and clone size come from that table; D and trimming were worked out from the DNA. The data show about 2.4 million clones, over 85% seen once. This CDR3 comprises 14 residues. The V gene lost 4 bases and the J gene lost 3 bases, with 14 bases spanning the gap. CDR1 SGHRS and CDR2 YFSETQ come from the germline V gene. This TCR was recovered from a man younger than 35 in good health. Specimen: naive CD4+ T cells sorted from blood. The subset denotes: CD45RA+ positively selected. The V gene is TRBV5-1, the J gene TRBJ2-7, with D possibly TRBD2 on 5 matching bases. The CDR3 DNA follows: TGCGCCAGCAGCCCCAACCCGGGGAACTACGAGCAGTACTTC. Amino acids: CASSPNPGNYEQYF.